This TCR beta chain was found in a study of T cell responses to AZD1222 COVID-19 vaccine. Repertoires were generated with immunoSEQ multiplex PCR, while TCRdb's copy carries only in-frame clones and drops some. The sample holds about 100,000 clones, 85% to 90% seen once. Study-level results: The study reported that nearly half of spike-specific TCRs target unmutated variant regions. Females made up more of the donors, who were largely white British, and clonal diversity may have come out too low.

About this clone itself: What it recognizes is unknown.

This CDR3 contains 16 residues. V shed 1 base, J shed 6 bases, and the junction held 11 bases outside the gene matches. The germline V gene encodes CDR1 LGHNA and CDR2 YSLEER. The TCR sequence derives from an adult in good health. The gene calls are TRBV4-3 and TRBJ2-7; 8 bases map to TRBD1. The sequenced sample was peripheral blood, obtained on day 0 of AZD1222 vaccination. The CDR3 sequence: CASSQAGTGSAGEQYF. CDR3 sequence (DNA): TGCGCCAGCAGCCAAGCCGGGACAGGCTCCGCTGGCGAGCAGTACTTC.